One and the same sample provided the 24 T cell receptor beta chains below, sequenced in a study of T-cell reconstitution after alpha-beta-depleted transplantation in children (dated by TCRdb to the mid-2010s). Library method: PCR. The run used an Illumina HiSeq 2500. TCR library preparation used molecular barcoding, with unique molecular identifiers applied to normalize quantification of the TCRbeta repertoire. The public reads were quality trimmed at Q25 with fastp and then assembled into clones with MiXCR by TCRdb, keeping productive beta chains. A single entry per CDR3 protein holds the most common genes and DNA from its merged rows. The sample table records 200,000 to 300,000 distinct CDR3 sequences; 12% of these occur just once. The top ten constitute over 2.5% of the sample. The source material was PBMCs from the stem cell graft donor, sampled from the stem cell graft. Source of these receptors: a human donor who donated a stem cell graft to a child with acute lymphoblastic leukemia.

This clonotype has a count of ten or more. V is TRBV20-1 and J is TRBJ2-5, with 10 bases aligning to TRBD2. The CDR3 extends over 14 amino acids. Germline trimming cut 8 bases from V and 1 base from J; bases unmatched to any gene: 7. The V gene's germline CDR1 is DFQATT and CDR2 SNEGSKA (reference sequence). The CDR3 region is CSPTSGYLQETQYF. As DNA, the CDR3 is TGCAGTCCGACTAGCGGGTACCTCCAAGAGACCCAGTACTTC.

The sample holds many counts of this clonotype. The chain couples TRBV5-1 to TRBJ2-6; D is ambiguous. Trimming removed 0 bases at V and 0 bases at J, with 7 bases between. Germline V gene lookup returns CDR1 SGHRS and CDR2 YFSETQ. This CDR3 has 16 amino acids. CDR3 DNA sequence: TGCGCCAGCAGCTTGGATAGGGACTCTGGGGCCAACGTCCTGACTTTC. Its protein product is CASSLDRDSGANVLTF.

At least ten counts were recorded for this clonotype. This sequence joins TRBV12-3 or TRBV12-4 and TRBJ2-2; D remains unclear. This CDR3 has 13 residues. Deletions cut 7 bases from V and 0 bases from J, with 6 bases between. CDR3 residues: CASTNTNTGELFF. The CDR3, as DNA: TGTGCCAGCACTAACACGAACACCGGGGAGCTGTTTTTT.

This clonotype appeared once. The gene calls are TRBV20-1 and TRBJ2-2; 9 bases align to TRBD1. From germline, CDR1 is DFQATT and CDR2 SNEGSKA (reference sequence). The V segment lost 5 bases and the J segment 5 bases; nucleotides outside the gene matches: 6. CDR3 length equals 14 residues. The DNA for the CDR3 is TGCAGTGCTTCCGGGACAGGGAGGACCGGGGAGCTGTTTTTT. It yields the protein CSASGTGRTGELFF.

This clonotype was seen ten or more times. V is TRBV5-1 and J is TRBJ2-7; D could derive from TRBD1 or TRBD2 (6 bases each). Germline-derived CDR1 and CDR2 are SGHRS and YFSETQ. V lost 3 bases to trimming and J lost 6 bases, with 16 bases between them. This CDR3 comprises 14 residues. CDR3 sequence: CASSSSSGGVEQYF. The CDR3 DNA reads TGCGCCAGCAGCTCGTCGTCCGGGGGCGTCGAGCAGTACTTC.

This clonotype was detected a few times. J is TRBJ2-5 and V is TRBV20-1; 7 bases fit TRBD2. CDR3 length: 11 amino acids. In germline, CDR1 is DFQATT, CDR2 SNEGSKA (reference sequence). V lost 7 bases and J lost 14; bases outside the gene matches: 13. The CDR3 loop is CSGRFTGLQYF. DNA of the CDR3: TGCAGTGGGAGATTTACGGGACTACAATACTTC.

This clonotype was detected ten times or more. The chain is built from TRBV7-2 and TRBJ2-3; TRBD2 matches 7 bases. V dropped 0 bases and J dropped 0; count of bases not matched to a gene: 9. This CDR3 comprises 18 residues. The germline gives CDR1 SGHTA, CDR2 FQGNSA. The CDR3 here is CASSLAAGSGLSTDTQYF. CDR3 DNA sequence: TGTGCCAGCAGCTTAGCCGCTGGTAGCGGGCTTAGCACAGATACGCAGTATTTT.

The chain carries TRBV4-3 and TRBJ1-5; D not resolved. The germline V gene encodes CDR1 LGHNA and CDR2 YSLEER. Trimming stripped 4 bases from V and 7 bases from J, with 11 bases between. This CDR3 has 13 residues. CDR3 loop: CASSLDIDQPQHF. In DNA form, the CDR3 reads TGCGCCAGCAGCCTTGACATAGACCAGCCCCAGCATTTT.

This clonotype has a count of ten or more. V usage is TRBV20-1 and J usage is TRBJ2-7; 7 nucleotides line up with TRBD1. Germline CDR1 is DFQATT and CDR2 is SNEGSKA (reference sequence). Trimming cost V 6 bases and J 4 bases; bases outside gene matches: 3. The CDR3 contains 11 residues. The CDR3 DNA reads TGCAGTGCCTGGGACAGTTACGAGCAGTACTTC. The encoded protein is CSAWDSYEQYF.

This clonotype has a count of ten or more. This rearrangement joins TRBV2 to TRBJ1-5, with a tentative D call TRBD1 (6 bases). V dropped 5 bases and J dropped 3 bases, with 14 bases sitting between them. The CDR3 consists of 15 residues. CDR1 is SNHLY, CDR2 FYNNEI, per germline. DNA for the CDR3: TGTGCCAGCAGTACACACAGGGAACTCAATCAGCCCCAGCATTTT. Amino acid sequence: CASSTHRELNQPQHF.

The table lists this clonotype with many counts. The chain links TRBV4-3 to TRBJ1-4; 7 bases align to TRBD1. Trimming cost V 0 bases and J 5 bases; bases outside gene matches: 3. The CDR3 sequence is 15 residues long. Germline lookup yields CDR1 LGHNA and CDR2 YSLEER. DNA for the CDR3: TGCGCCAGCAGCCAAGAATCCAGGGGGAATGAAAAACTGTTTTTT. It translates to CASSQESRGNEKLFF.

At least ten counts were recorded for this clonotype. The genes are TRBV24-1 and TRBJ2-1, with D unclear. Germline CDR1 and CDR2: KGHDR and SFDVKD. CDR3 length: 13 amino acids. V was trimmed by 0 bases and J by 7 bases, leaving 6 bases between them. This chain's CDR3 is CATSDLWGNEQFF. As DNA, the CDR3 is TGTGCCACCAGTGATTTGTGGGGAAATGAGCAGTTCTTC.

This clonotype was detected many times. The chain carries TRBV3-1 and TRBJ1-4, with TRBD1 matching 10 bases. CDR3 length equals 15 residues. Germline V gene sequence: CDR1 LGHDT, CDR2 YNNKEL (reference sequence). J lost 8 bases, V lost 4 bases, and 7 bases had no gene match. CDR3 DNA: TGTGCCAGCAGCCCCTTGACAGGGGGCACGGAAAAACTGTTTTTT. Encoded protein: CASSPLTGGTEKLFF.

The sample holds many counts of this clonotype. The genes are TRBV5-1 and TRBJ2-1; D remains ambiguous. CDR1 and CDR2 (germline): SGHRS, YFSETQ. Trimming left V 3 bases short and J 2 bases short, with 9 bases between. The CDR3 consists of 14 residues. The CDR3 coding sequence is TGCGCCAGCAGCTCGGACGGAACCTACAATGAGCAGTTCTTC. It yields the protein CASSSDGTYNEQFF.

This clonotype was picked up one time. The chain links TRBV23-1 to TRBJ2-3, with no clear D. TRBV23-1 is assigned to the ORF class and has an uncertain function. Trimming took off 0 bases at V and 2 bases at J, with 12 bases between the two ends. CDR3 length: 16 amino acids. The CDR3 DNA sequence: TGCGCCAGCAGTCAATCATACGGCTCGTTCACAGATACGCAGTATTTT. It codes for CASSQSYGSFTDTQYF.

There are many counts of this clonotype. The chain links TRBV20-1 to TRBJ1-1, with D perhaps TRBD1 (5 bases). The CDR3 is made up of 12 amino acids. V lost 1 base, J lost 6 bases, and 9 bases lay in between. The germline CDR1 and CDR2 sequences are DFQATT and SNEGSKA (reference sequence). Here the CDR3 reads CSARVPGPEAFF. In nucleotides, the CDR3 is TGCAGTGCTAGAGTTCCGGGACCTGAAGCTTTCTTT.

This clonotype has ten or more counts. The J gene is TRBJ2-7, the V gene TRBV5-1, with 7 bases aligning to TRBD1. V trimming: 3 bases; J trimming: 2 bases; junction bases outside the gene matches: 2. The CDR3 consists of 13 residues. Per germline, CDR1 SGHRS and CDR2 YFSETQ. In DNA, the CDR3 is TGCGCCAGCAGCTGGGACAGAGCCTACGAGCAGTACTTC. This encodes CASSWDRAYEQYF. Variable domain in full (rest from reference TRBV5-1 and TRBJ2-7): KAGVTQTPRYLIKTRGQQVTLSCSPISGHRSVSWYQQTPGQGLQFLFEYFSETQRNKGNFPGRFSGRQFSNSRSEMNVSTLELGDSALYLCASSWDRAYEQYFGPGTRLTVT.

This clonotype was seen many times. The chain links TRBV20-1 to TRBJ2-5; TRBD2 matches 12 bases. Trimming removed 2 bases from V and 5 bases from J; junction bases left unmatched: 3. Germline loops: CDR1 DFQATT, CDR2 SNEGSKA (reference sequence). The CDR3 has 14 residues. CDR3 residues: CSARQLAGGETQYF. CDR3 nucleotides: TGCAGTGCTAGACAACTAGCGGGGGGCGAGACCCAGTACTTC.

This clonotype was detected ten times or more. This chain uses TRBV12-5 with TRBJ2-1, with 12 bases matching TRBD2. The V gene end was trimmed by 1 base and the J gene end by 7 bases; junction bases not matched to a gene: 5. Per the germline V gene, CDR1 is LGHNT and CDR2 is FRNRAP. The CDR3 covers 16 residues. The CDR3 region is CASGLGLAGEGNEQFF. DNA of the CDR3: TGTGCTAGTGGTTTGGGACTAGCGGGAGAAGGAAATGAGCAGTTCTTC.

The genes are TRBV5-1 and TRBJ2-7; 7 bases are shared with TRBD1. With V trimmed by 4 bases and J by 4 bases, 14 bases remained unmatched. The germline CDR1 and CDR2 sequences are SGHRS and YFSETQ. CDR3 size: 16 residues. CDR3 in DNA: TGCGCCAGCAGCCGTTCATCGGGACAGCCAACGTACGAGCAGTACTTC. Translating gives CASSRSSGQPTYEQYF.

This clonotype was found many times. The chain combines TRBV20-1 with TRBJ1-5; TRBD1 aligns across 10 bases. The CDR3 sequence is 16 residues long. The junction had 14 bases not matched to a gene; V was cut back by 6 bases and J by 6 bases. The germline V gene encodes CDR1 DFQATT and CDR2 SNEGSKA (reference sequence). The CDR3 coding sequence is TGCAGTGCAAGCCCGACAGGGGGCTTTAGGAGTCAGCCCCAGCATTTT. Its protein product is CSASPTGGFRSQPQHF.

This clonotype was counted ten times or more. V is TRBV20-1 and J is TRBJ2-2; 16 nucleotides agree with TRBD2. Looked up from germline, CDR1 is DFQATT and CDR2 is SNEGSKA (reference sequence). This CDR3 contains 16 residues. The J segment lost 5 bases and the V segment lost 6 bases, leaving 6 bases of the junction unmatched. CDR3 protein: CSATGLAGGRTGELFF. CDR3 in DNA: TGCAGTGCCACGGGACTAGCGGGGGGGCGGACCGGGGAGCTGTTTTTT.

This clonotype was observed many times. The gene calls are TRBV12-3 or TRBV12-4 and TRBJ2-2; D unclear. Trimming stripped 7 bases from V and 2 bases from J, with 14 bases between. The CDR3 is made up of 15 amino acids. For the CDR3, the DNA is TGTGCCAGCAAGTGGTACGCGGCTAACACCGGGGAGCTGTTTTTT. Translation gives CASKWYAANTGELFF.

On this clonotype: This sequence may be a read error, since a much larger clone differs from it by one base. The DNA for the CDR3 is TGTGCCAGCAGCTTTGCGGAGCGGGAGATCAACGAGCAGTACTTC. Its protein is CASSFAEREINEQYF. The chain links TRBV5-8 to TRBJ2-7, with 8 positions matching TRBD2. The CDR3 is 15 residues long. J gave up 5 bases and V 2 bases, and 9 bases lay outside the gene matches. Germline lookup yields CDR1 SGHTS and CDR2 YDEGEE. Full variable domain (outside the CDR3, taken from reference TRBV5-8 and TRBJ2-7): EAGVTQSPTHLIKTRGQQATLRCSPISGHTSVYWYQQALGLGLQFLLWYDEGEERNRGNFPPRFSGRQFPNYSSELNVNALELEDSALYLCASSFAEREINEQYFGPGTRLTVT.